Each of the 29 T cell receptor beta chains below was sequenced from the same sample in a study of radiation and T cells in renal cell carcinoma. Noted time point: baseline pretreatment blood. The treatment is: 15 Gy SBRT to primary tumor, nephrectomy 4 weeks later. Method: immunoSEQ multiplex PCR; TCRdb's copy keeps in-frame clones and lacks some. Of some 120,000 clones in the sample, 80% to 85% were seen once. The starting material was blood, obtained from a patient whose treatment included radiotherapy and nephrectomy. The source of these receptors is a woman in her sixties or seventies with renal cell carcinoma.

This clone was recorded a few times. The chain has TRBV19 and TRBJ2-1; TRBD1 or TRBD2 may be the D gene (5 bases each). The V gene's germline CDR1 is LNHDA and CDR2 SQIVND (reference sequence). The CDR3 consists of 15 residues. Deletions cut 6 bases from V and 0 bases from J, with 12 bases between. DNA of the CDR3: TGTGCCAGTAGGGGGACGGCCGGCTCCTACAATGAGCAGTTCTTC. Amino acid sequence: CASRGTAGSYNEQFF.

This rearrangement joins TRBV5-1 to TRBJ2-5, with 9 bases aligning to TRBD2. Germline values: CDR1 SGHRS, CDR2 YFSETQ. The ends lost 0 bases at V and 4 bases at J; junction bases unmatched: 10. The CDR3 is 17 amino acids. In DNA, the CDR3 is TGCGCCAGCAGCTTGGCCATTGGCGGGGGGGCTGGAGAGACCCAGTACTTC. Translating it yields CASSLAIGGGAGETQYF.

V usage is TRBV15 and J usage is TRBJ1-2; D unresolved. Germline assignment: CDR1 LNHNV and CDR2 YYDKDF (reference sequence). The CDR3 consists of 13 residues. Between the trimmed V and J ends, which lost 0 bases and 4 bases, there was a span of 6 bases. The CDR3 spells CATSREERYGYTF. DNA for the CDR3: TGTGCCACCAGCAGAGAGGAACGCTATGGCTACACCTTC. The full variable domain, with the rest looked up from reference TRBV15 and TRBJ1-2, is DAMVIQNPRYQVTQFGKPVTLSCSQTLNHNVMYWYQQKSSQAPKLLFHYYDKDFNNEADTPDNFQSRRPNTSFCFLDIRSPGLGDTAMYLCATSREERYGYTFGSGTRLTVV.

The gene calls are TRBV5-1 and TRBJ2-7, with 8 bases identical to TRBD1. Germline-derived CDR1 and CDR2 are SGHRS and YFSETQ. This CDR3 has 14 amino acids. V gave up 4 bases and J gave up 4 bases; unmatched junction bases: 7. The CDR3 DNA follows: TGCGCCAGCAGCACAGGACAGGGAGGTTACGAGCAGTACTTC. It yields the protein CASSTGQGGYEQYF.

CDR3 protein: CASSLGGPGRVSGYEQYF. CDR3 nucleotides: TGTGCCAGCAGCTTAGGGGGCCCAGGCCGGGTGTCTGGCTACGAGCAGTACTTC. V gene TRBV11-2 combines with J gene TRBJ2-7; D may be TRBD1 (5 bases). The V gene lost 1 base and the J gene lost 3 bases, with 22 bases spanning the gap. Germline assignment: CDR1 SGHAT and CDR2 FQNNGV. The CDR3 extends over 18 amino acids.

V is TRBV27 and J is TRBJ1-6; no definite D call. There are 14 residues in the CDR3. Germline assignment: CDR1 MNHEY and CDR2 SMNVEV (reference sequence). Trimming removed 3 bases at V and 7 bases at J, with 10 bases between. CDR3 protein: CASSLLFLNSPLHF. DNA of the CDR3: TGTGCCAGCAGTTTGCTTTTTCTGAATTCACCCCTCCACTTT.

CDR3: CASSPSESQGWGQPQHF. The DNA for the CDR3 is TGTGCCAGCAGCCCAAGCGAATCACAGGGATGGGGACAGCCCCAGCATTTT. The V and J genes are TRBV5-5 and TRBJ1-5, with D tentatively TRBD1 (6 bases). The CDR3 is 17 amino acids. V shed 4 bases and J shed 7 bases, with 24 bases lying between them. CDR1 is SGHKS and CDR2 is YYEKEE in the germline V gene (reference sequence).

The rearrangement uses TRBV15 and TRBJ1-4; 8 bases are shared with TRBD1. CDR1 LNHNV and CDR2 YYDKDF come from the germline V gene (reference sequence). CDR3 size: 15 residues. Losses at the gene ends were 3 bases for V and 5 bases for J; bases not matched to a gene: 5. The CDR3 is CATSSFGTGNEKLFF. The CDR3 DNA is TGTGCCACCAGCAGCTTCGGGACAGGAAATGAAAAACTGTTTTTT.

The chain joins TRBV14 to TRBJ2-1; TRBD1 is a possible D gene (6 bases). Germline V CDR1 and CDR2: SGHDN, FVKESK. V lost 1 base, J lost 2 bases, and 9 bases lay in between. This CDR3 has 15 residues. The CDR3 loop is CASSQGGPPYNEQFF. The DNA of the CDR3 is TGTGCCAGCAGCCAAGGGGGGCCCCCCTACAATGAGCAGTTCTTC.

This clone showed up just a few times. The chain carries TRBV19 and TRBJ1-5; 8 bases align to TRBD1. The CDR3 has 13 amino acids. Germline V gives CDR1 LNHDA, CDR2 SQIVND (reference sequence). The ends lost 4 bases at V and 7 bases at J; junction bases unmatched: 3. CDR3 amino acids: CASSTAGGQPQHF. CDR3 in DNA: TGTGCCAGTAGTACGGCAGGGGGCCAGCCCCAGCATTTT.

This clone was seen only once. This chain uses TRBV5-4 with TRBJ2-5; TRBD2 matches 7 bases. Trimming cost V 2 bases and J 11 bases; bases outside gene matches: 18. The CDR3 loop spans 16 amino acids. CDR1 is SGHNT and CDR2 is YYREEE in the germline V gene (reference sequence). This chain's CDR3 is CASSLNPGGGPNEQYF. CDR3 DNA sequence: TGTGCCAGCAGCTTAAATCCCGGGGGAGGGCCAAATGAGCAGTACTTC.

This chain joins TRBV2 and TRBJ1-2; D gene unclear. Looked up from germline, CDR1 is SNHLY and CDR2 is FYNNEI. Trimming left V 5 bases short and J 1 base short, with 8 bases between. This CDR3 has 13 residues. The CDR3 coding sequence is TGTGCCAGCAGTCTGACGGTTAACTATGGCTACACCTTC. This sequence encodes CASSLTVNYGYTF.

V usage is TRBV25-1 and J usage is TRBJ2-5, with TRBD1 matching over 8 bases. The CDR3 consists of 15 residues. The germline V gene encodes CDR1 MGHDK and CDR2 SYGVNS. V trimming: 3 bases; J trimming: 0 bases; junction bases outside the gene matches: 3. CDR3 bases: TGTGCCAGCAGTGACCGACAGGGGTACCAAGAGACCCAGTACTTC. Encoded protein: CASSDRQGYQETQYF.

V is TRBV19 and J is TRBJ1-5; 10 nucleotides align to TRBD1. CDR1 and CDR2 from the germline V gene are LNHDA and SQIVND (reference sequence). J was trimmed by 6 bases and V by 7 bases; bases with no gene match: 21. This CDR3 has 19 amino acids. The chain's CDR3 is CASTTRDRGLGPYRQPQHF. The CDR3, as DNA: TGTGCCAGTACCACACGGGACAGGGGTTTGGGGCCCTATCGTCAGCCCCAGCATTTT.

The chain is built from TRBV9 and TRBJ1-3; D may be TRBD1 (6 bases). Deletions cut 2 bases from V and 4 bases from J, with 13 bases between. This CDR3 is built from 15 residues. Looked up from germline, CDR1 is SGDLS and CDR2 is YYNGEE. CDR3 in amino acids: CASSVSTGNGNTIYF. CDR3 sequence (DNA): TGTGCCAGCAGCGTCTCCACAGGGAACGGAAACACCATATATTTT.

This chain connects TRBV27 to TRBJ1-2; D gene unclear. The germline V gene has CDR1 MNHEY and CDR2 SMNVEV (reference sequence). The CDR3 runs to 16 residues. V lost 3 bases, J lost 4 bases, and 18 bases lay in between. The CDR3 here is CASSFIGSGSSYGYTF. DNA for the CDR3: TGTGCCAGCAGTTTCATCGGGTCCGGCTCCTCCTATGGCTACACCTTC.

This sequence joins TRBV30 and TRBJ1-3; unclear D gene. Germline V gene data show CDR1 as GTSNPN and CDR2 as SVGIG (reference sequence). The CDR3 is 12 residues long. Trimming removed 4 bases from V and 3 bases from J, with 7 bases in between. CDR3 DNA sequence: TGTGCCTGGATTCCCGGTGGAAACACCATATATTTT. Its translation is CAWIPGGNTIYF.

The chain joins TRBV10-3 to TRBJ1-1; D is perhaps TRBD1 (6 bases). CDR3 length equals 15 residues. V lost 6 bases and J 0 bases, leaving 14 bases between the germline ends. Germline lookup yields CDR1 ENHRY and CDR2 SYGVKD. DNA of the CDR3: TGTGCCATCAGGACCCCGGGACAAATGAACACTGAAGCTTTCTTT. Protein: CAIRTPGQMNTEAFF.

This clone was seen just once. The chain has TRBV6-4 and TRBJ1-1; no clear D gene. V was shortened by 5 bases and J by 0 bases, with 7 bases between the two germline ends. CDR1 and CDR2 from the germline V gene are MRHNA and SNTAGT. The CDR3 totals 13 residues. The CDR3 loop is CASSRLMNTEAFF. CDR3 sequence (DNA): TGTGCCAGCAGTCGCCTAATGAACACTGAAGCTTTCTTT.

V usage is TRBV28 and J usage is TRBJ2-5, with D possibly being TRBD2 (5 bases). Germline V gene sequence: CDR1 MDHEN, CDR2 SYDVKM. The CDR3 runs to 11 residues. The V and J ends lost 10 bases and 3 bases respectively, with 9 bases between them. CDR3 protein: CATEGKETQYF. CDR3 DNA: TGTGCCACCGAGGGTAAAGAGACCCAGTACTTC.

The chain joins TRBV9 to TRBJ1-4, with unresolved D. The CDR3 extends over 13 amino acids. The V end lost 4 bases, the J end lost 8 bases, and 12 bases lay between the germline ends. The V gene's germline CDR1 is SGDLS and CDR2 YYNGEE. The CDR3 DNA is TGTGCCAGCAGCCCCGGAGGTGGGGAAAAACTGTTTTTT. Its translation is CASSPGGGEKLFF.

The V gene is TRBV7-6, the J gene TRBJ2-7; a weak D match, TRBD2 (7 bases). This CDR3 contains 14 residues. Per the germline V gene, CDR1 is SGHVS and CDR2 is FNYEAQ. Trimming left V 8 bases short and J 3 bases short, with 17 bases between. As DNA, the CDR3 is TGTGCCAGCCGGAGGGGCGGGGGCAGCTACGAGCAGTACTTC. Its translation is CASRRGGGSYEQYF.

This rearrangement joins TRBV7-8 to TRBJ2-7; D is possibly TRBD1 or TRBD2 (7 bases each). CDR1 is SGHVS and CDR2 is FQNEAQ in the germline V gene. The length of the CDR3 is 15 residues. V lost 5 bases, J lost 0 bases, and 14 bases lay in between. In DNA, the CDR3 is TGTGCCAGCAGCCAAGGGGGCGGGAGCTCCTACGAGCAGTACTTC. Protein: CASSQGGGSSYEQYF. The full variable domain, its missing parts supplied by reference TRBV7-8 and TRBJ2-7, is GAGVSQSPRYKVAKRGQDVALRCDPISGHVSLFWYQQALGQGPEFLTYFQNEAQLDKSGLPSDRFFAERPEGSVSTLKIQRTQQEDSAVYLCASSQGGGSSYEQYFGPGTRLTVT.

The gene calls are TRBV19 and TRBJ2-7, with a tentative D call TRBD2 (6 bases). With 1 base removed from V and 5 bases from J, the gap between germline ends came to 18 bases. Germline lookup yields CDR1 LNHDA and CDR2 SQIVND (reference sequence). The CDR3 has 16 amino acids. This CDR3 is CASSIAGLLARNEQYF. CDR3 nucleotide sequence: TGTGCCAGTAGTATAGCGGGACTCCTTGCCCGGAACGAGCAGTACTTC.

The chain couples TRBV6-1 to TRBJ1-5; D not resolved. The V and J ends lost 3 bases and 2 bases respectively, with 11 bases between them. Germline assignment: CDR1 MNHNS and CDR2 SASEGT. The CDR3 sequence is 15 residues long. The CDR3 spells CASSDWGWGNQPQHF. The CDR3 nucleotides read TGTGCCAGCAGTGATTGGGGATGGGGCAATCAGCCCCAGCATTTT.

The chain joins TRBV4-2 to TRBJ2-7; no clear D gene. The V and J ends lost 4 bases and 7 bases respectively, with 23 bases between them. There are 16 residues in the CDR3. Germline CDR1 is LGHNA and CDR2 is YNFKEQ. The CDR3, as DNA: TGTGCCAGCAGCCCCGGAACCCCCAGAAATCTAGGGGAGCAGTACTTC. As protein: CASSPGTPRNLGEQYF.

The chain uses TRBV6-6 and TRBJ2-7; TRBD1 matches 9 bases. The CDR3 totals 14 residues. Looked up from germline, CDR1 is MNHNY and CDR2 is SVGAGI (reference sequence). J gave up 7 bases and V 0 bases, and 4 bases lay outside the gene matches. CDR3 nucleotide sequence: TGTGCCAGCAGTTACTCCAACAGGGGGCGGGAGCAGTACTTC. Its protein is CASSYSNRGREQYF.

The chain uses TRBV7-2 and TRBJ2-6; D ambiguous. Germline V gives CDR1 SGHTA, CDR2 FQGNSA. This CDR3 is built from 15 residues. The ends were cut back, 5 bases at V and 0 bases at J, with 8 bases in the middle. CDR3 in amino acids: CASSRDHSGANVLTF. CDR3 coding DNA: TGTGCCAGCAGCCGTGACCACTCTGGGGCCAACGTCCTGACTTTC.

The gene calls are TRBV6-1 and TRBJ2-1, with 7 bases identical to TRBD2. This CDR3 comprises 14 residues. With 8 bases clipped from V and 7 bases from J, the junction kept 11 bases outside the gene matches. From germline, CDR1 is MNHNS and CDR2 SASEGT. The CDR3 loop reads CASCLSGGWNEQFF. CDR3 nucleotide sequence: TGTGCCAGCTGCCTGTCCGGGGGGTGGAATGAGCAGTTCTTC.